A selection of T cell receptor beta chains follows, all from one sample in a study of T cell changes during pregnancy in multiple sclerosis. Libraries were prepared by immunoSEQ multiplex PCR; TCRdb keeps only in-frame clonotypes and omits some of them. This repertoire shows more than 85,000 clones, about 94% found once; its top ten account for more than 0.8%. This specimen consisted of peripheral blood, obtained before pregnancy. Source of these receptors: a female donor with multiple sclerosis, enrolled in a pregnancy study. Each CDR3 is given with its conserved first and last residue. D genes are given only for firm matches. The listing skips clone size in some rows; elsewhere it reads once, few, many or a size class.

j_gene: TRBJ2-7
d_gene: NA
v_gene: TRBV19
abundance: NA
CDR3nt: TGTGCCAGTGGCCCCCCAGGAGGTCCCGAGCAGTACTTC
CDR3aa: CASGPPGGPEQYF

j_gene: TRBJ2-7
d_gene: NA
v_gene: TRBV6-1
abundance: NA
CDR3nt: TGTGCCAGCAGCCCAAGGGCCAGGGGTACGGGCGAGCAGTACTTC
CDR3aa: CASSPRARGTGEQYF

j_gene: TRBJ2-7
d_gene: NA
v_gene: TRBV2
abundance: NA
CDR3nt: TGTGCCAGCAGCCCTCTAGCCCACTACGAGCAGTACTTC
CDR3aa: CASSPLAHYEQYF

j_gene: TRBJ2-7
d_gene: NA
v_gene: TRBV27
abundance: NA
CDR3nt: TGTGCCACCCGGGAACAACGATTCTACGAGCAGTACTTC
CDR3aa: CATREQRFYEQYF

j_gene: TRBJ2-1
d_gene: TRBD2
v_gene: TRBV5-1
abundance: NA
CDR3nt: TGCGCCAGCAGCTGGACTAGCGGGCCCTACAATGAGCAGTTCTTC
CDR3aa: CASSWTSGPYNEQFF

j_gene: TRBJ2-7
d_gene: TRBD1
v_gene: TRBV9
abundance: NA
CDR3nt: TGTGCCAGCAGCGTAGCGGAGACAGGGTCCTACGAGCAGTACTTC
CDR3aa: CASSVAETGSYEQYF

j_gene: TRBJ1-2
d_gene: NA
v_gene: TRBV5-1
abundance: NA
CDR3nt: TGCGCCAGCAGCTTGGAAGGCAGGGCGGGAGGCTACACCTTC
CDR3aa: CASSLEGRAGGYTF

j_gene: TRBJ2-3
d_gene: NA
v_gene: TRBV4-2
abundance: NA
CDR3nt: TGTGCCAGCAGCCAAGACGACAGAGGTGTGGATACGCAGTATTTT
CDR3aa: CASSQDDRGVDTQYF

j_gene: TRBJ1-2
d_gene: NA
v_gene: TRBV27
abundance: NA
CDR3nt: TGTGCCAGCAGAATTTACGGTCCGGGATTTGACGATGGCTACACCTTC
CDR3aa: CASRIYGPGFDDGYTF

j_gene: TRBJ2-1
d_gene: NA
v_gene: TRBV7-6
abundance: NA
CDR3nt: TGTGCCAGCAGCTCGGACACCCACAATGAGCAGTTCTTC
CDR3aa: CASSSDTHNEQFF

j_gene: TRBJ1-1
d_gene: NA
v_gene: TRBV19
abundance: NA
CDR3nt: TGTGCCAGTAGTCTGTACCCCAGGGGAAGCACTGAAGCTTTCTTT
CDR3aa: CASSLYPRGSTEAFF

j_gene: TRBJ1-1
d_gene: NA
v_gene: TRBV9
abundance: NA
CDR3nt: TGTGCCAGCATACTCGTCACTGAAGCTTTCTTT
CDR3aa: CASILVTEAFF

j_gene: TRBJ2-3
d_gene: NA
v_gene: TRBV5-1
abundance: NA
CDR3nt: TGCGCCAGCAGCCCCGGGACTCTGGGTCCAGATACGCAGTATTTT
CDR3aa: CASSPGTLGPDTQYF

j_gene: TRBJ1-2
d_gene: TRBD1
v_gene: TRBV30
abundance: NA
CDR3nt: TGTGCCTGGAGCCCAACCGGGACAGGGATAAGCTATGGCTACACCTTC
CDR3aa: CAWSPTGTGISYGYTF

j_gene: TRBJ2-2
d_gene: NA
v_gene: TRBV7-7
abundance: NA
CDR3nt: TGTGCCAGCAGCTTAGTAGAGACCGGGGAGCTGTTTTTT
CDR3aa: CASSLVETGELFF

j_gene: TRBJ2-7
d_gene: TRBD2
v_gene: TRBV29-1
abundance: NA
CDR3nt: TGCAGCGCTATACTAGCGGGAGTCCACGAGCAGTACTTC
CDR3aa: CSAILAGVHEQYF

j_gene: TRBJ1-5
d_gene: NA
v_gene: TRBV28
abundance: NA
CDR3nt: TGTGCCAGCAAGGGCGGGGGAAGCAATCAGCCCCAGCATTTT
CDR3aa: CASKGGGSNQPQHF

j_gene: TRBJ2-7
d_gene: NA
v_gene: TRBV27
abundance: NA
CDR3nt: TGTGCCAGCAGTCGGACAGAACTCTACGAGCAGTACTTC
CDR3aa: CASSRTELYEQYF

j_gene: TRBJ2-7
d_gene: TRBD2
v_gene: TRBV2
abundance: NA
CDR3nt: TGTGCCAGCAGTTTATCTAGCGGGAGTTACGAGCAGTACTTC
CDR3aa: CASSLSSGSYEQYF

j_gene: TRBJ2-1
d_gene: TRBD2
v_gene: TRBV9
abundance: once
CDR3nt: TGTGCCAGCAGCGTAGATAGCGGGAAGGTGTGGAATGAGCAGTTCTTC
CDR3aa: CASSVDSGKVWNEQFF

j_gene: TRBJ1-4
d_gene: NA
v_gene: TRBV11-2
abundance: NA
CDR3nt: TGTGCCAGCAGCTTAGATGGGGGGGGGACTAATGAAAAACTGTTTTTT
CDR3aa: CASSLDGGGTNEKLFF

j_gene: TRBJ1-3
d_gene: TRBD1
v_gene: TRBV30
abundance: NA
CDR3nt: TGTGCCTGGAGGGGACAGTTGCTCTCTGGAAACACCATATATTTT
CDR3aa: CAWRGQLLSGNTIYF

j_gene: TRBJ2-1
d_gene: TRBD2
v_gene: TRBV2
abundance: NA
CDR3nt: TGTGCCAGCATTAAGAACGGGAGGGGAAACAATGAGCAGTTCTTC
CDR3aa: CASIKNGRGNNEQFF

j_gene: TRBJ1-2
d_gene: TRBD1
v_gene: TRBV27
abundance: NA
CDR3nt: TGTGCCAGCAGAGAAACAGGGGATTATGGCTACACCTTC
CDR3aa: CASRETGDYGYTF

j_gene: TRBJ2-3
d_gene: TRBD2
v_gene: TRBV9
abundance: NA
CDR3nt: TGTGCCAGCAGCGTAGCGGCCTCTAGCGGGAGTCGGGATACGCAGTATTTT
CDR3aa: CASSVAASSGSRDTQYF

j_gene: TRBJ2-1
d_gene: TRBD1
v_gene: TRBV6-5
abundance: NA
CDR3nt: TGTGCCAGCAGCCGTACCGGGACAGGGGGCGATGAGCAGTTCTTC
CDR3aa: CASSRTGTGGDEQFF

j_gene: TRBJ2-3
d_gene: NA
v_gene: TRBV7-9
abundance: NA
CDR3nt: TGTGCCAGCAGCTCCCCGGGGATCTCAGATACGCAGTATTTT
CDR3aa: CASSSPGISDTQYF

j_gene: TRBJ2-7
d_gene: NA
v_gene: TRBV27
abundance: NA
CDR3nt: TGTGCCAGCAGTTTATCCTACTCCTACGAGCAGTACTTC
CDR3aa: CASSLSYSYEQYF

j_gene: TRBJ1-1
d_gene: NA
v_gene: TRBV5-1
abundance: NA
CDR3nt: TGCGCCAGCAGCTTGGGGCAGGGTGGCGCTTTCTTT
CDR3aa: CASSLGQGGAFF

j_gene: TRBJ2-3
d_gene: NA
v_gene: TRBV20-1
abundance: NA
CDR3nt: TGCAGTGCTAGAGATCGGGATACGCAGTATTTT
CDR3aa: CSARDRDTQYF

j_gene: TRBJ1-3
d_gene: NA
v_gene: TRBV2
abundance: NA
CDR3nt: TGTGCCAGCAGACAGGGTTACGGAAACACCATATATTTT
CDR3aa: CASRQGYGNTIYF

j_gene: TRBJ2-2
d_gene: NA
v_gene: TRBV11-2
abundance: NA
CDR3nt: TGTGCCAGCAGCTTCACCGGCACCGGGGAGCTGTTTTTT
CDR3aa: CASSFTGTGELFF

j_gene: TRBJ2-7
d_gene: TRBD2
v_gene: TRBV4-1
abundance: NA
CDR3nt: TGCGCCAGCAGCCCGGGACTAGCGGGTTTCTACGAGCAGTACTTC
CDR3aa: CASSPGLAGFYEQYF

j_gene: TRBJ1-2
d_gene: TRBD1
v_gene: TRBV19
abundance: NA
CDR3nt: TGTGCCAGTAGTCCCTCCGGGGACAGTTTTATTGGCTACACCTTC
CDR3aa: CASSPSGDSFIGYTF

j_gene: TRBJ1-2
d_gene: NA
v_gene: TRBV7-9
abundance: NA
CDR3nt: TGTGCCAGCAGCTTAGGTCCAGGGTGGTCGCATGGCTACACCTTC
CDR3aa: CASSLGPGWSHGYTF

j_gene: TRBJ2-2
d_gene: TRBD1
v_gene: TRBV6-6
abundance: NA
CDR3nt: TGTGCCAGCAGTTCATCAGGGGGCACCGGGGAGCTGTTTTTT
CDR3aa: CASSSSGGTGELFF

j_gene: TRBJ1-4
d_gene: NA
v_gene: TRBV27
abundance: NA
CDR3nt: TGTGCCAGCAGCAGGGGAGAAGGTTATTCTGCAACTAATGAAAAACTGTTTTTT
CDR3aa: CASSRGEGYSATNEKLFF

j_gene: TRBJ1-2
d_gene: NA
v_gene: TRBV7-8
abundance: once
CDR3nt: TGTGCCAGCAGCTTAGAACCGGCGAGCGGTTATGGCTACACCTTC
CDR3aa: CASSLEPASGYGYTF

j_gene: TRBJ2-1
d_gene: TRBD1
v_gene: TRBV6-1
abundance: NA
CDR3nt: TGTGCCAGCAGTGAGCTAAGGACAGGTTACAATGAGCAGTTCTTC
CDR3aa: CASSELRTGYNEQFF

j_gene: TRBJ2-7
d_gene: TRBD2
v_gene: TRBV7-2
abundance: once
CDR3nt: TGTGCCAGCAGCCTAACGGGAACTAGCGGGAGGATGGAGCAGTACTTC
CDR3aa: CASSLTGTSGRMEQYF

j_gene: TRBJ2-7
d_gene: NA
v_gene: TRBV7-8
abundance: NA
CDR3nt: TGTGCCAGCAGCCCAAAGGACATGGAATACGAGCAGTACTTC
CDR3aa: CASSPKDMEYEQYF

j_gene: TRBJ2-7
d_gene: TRBD1
v_gene: TRBV27
abundance: NA
CDR3nt: TGTGCCAGCAGAGGGACAGGCAGCTACGAGCAGTACTTC
CDR3aa: CASRGTGSYEQYF

j_gene: TRBJ2-3
d_gene: NA
v_gene: TRBV7-2
abundance: once
CDR3nt: TGTGCCAGCAGCTTAGCGGGCGGCACAGATACGCAGTATTTT
CDR3aa: CASSLAGGTDTQYF

j_gene: TRBJ2-5
d_gene: TRBD2
v_gene: TRBV5-4
abundance: NA
CDR3nt: TGTGCCAGCAGCTTGGTAGAGGGAGGGTACCAAGAGACCCAGTACTTC
CDR3aa: CASSLVEGGYQETQYF

j_gene: TRBJ2-7
d_gene: TRBD2
v_gene: TRBV11-1
abundance: NA
CDR3nt: TGTGCCAGCAGCCTCGGACTAGCGGGAGGCTATTACGAGCAGTACTTC
CDR3aa: CASSLGLAGGYYEQYF

j_gene: TRBJ1-1
d_gene: NA
v_gene: TRBV7-9
abundance: NA
CDR3nt: TGTGCCAGCAGCGGGGGACAGAACACTGAAGCTTTCTTT
CDR3aa: CASSGGQNTEAFF

j_gene: TRBJ1-3
d_gene: TRBD1
v_gene: TRBV19
abundance: NA
CDR3nt: TGTGCCAGTAGTCTTCGGACAGGGGACTCTGGAAACACCATATATTTT
CDR3aa: CASSLRTGDSGNTIYF

j_gene: TRBJ1-1
d_gene: TRBD1
v_gene: TRBV7-8
abundance: NA
CDR3nt: TGTGCCAGCAGCGACTCGGACAGGGACACTGAAGCTTTCTTT
CDR3aa: CASSDSDRDTEAFF

j_gene: TRBJ2-4
d_gene: TRBD1
v_gene: TRBV7-8
abundance: NA
CDR3nt: TGTGCCAGCAGCCGCCGGGACAGATTAGCCAAAAACATTCAGTACTTC
CDR3aa: CASSRRDRLAKNIQYF

j_gene: TRBJ1-1
d_gene: TRBD1
v_gene: TRBV28
abundance: NA
CDR3nt: TGTGCCAGCAGTCCCTTGGAGGGGGCGAGGGCTGAAGCTTTCTTT
CDR3aa: CASSPLEGARAEAFF

j_gene: TRBJ1-2
d_gene: NA
v_gene: TRBV11-2
abundance: NA
CDR3nt: TGTGCCAGCAGCTCGCTAGAGAGGGCATCGCTCTATGGCTACACCTTC
CDR3aa: CASSSLERASLYGYTF

j_gene: TRBJ1-1
d_gene: NA
v_gene: TRBV19
abundance: NA
CDR3nt: TGTGCCAGTAGTATGGCCAGGGAGAACACTGAAGCTTTCTTT
CDR3aa: CASSMARENTEAFF

j_gene: TRBJ2-1
d_gene: NA
v_gene: TRBV2
abundance: NA
CDR3nt: TGTGCCAGCAGCTTAGACAGGCCCCCTTACTACAATGAGCAGTTCTTC
CDR3aa: CASSLDRPPYYNEQFF

j_gene: TRBJ2-7
d_gene: NA
v_gene: TRBV12-2
abundance: once
CDR3nt: TGTGCAAGTCGCATTAGGACTAGCGGGACCGCCTACGAGCAGTACTTC
CDR3aa: CASRIRTSGTAYEQYF